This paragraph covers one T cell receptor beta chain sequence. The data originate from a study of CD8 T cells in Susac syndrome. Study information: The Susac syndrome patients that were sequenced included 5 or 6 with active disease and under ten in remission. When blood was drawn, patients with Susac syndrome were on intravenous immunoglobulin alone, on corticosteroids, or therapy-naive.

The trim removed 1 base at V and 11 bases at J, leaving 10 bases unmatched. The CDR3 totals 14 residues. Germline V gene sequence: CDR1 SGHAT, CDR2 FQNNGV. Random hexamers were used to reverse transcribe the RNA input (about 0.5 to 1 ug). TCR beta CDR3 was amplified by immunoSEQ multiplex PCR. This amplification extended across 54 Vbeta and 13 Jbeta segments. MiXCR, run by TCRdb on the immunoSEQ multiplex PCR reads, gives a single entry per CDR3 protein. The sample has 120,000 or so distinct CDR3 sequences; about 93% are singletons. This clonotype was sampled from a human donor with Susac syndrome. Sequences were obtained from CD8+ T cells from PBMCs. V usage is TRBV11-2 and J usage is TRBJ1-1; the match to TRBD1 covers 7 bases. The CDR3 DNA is TGTGCCAGCAGCTTAGGCGGGACAGCCCGGGCCGCTTTCTTT. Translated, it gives CASSLGGTARAAFF.